This entry is about one T cell receptor (beta chain). Its antigen has not been determined. The record has no base qualities; no much larger clone is one base away. Including cysteine and phenylalanine, the CDR3 has 18 amino acids. This entry keeps only the CDR3 DNA: 54 bases, framed from base 1. From V the trimming removes 2 bases and from J it removes 0 bases, while the gene matches leave 8 bases of the junction unaccounted for. The germline V gene (reference sequence) supplies CDR1 WNHNN and CDR2 SYGVQD. The sample originates from a study of OX40 agonist ivuxolimab in advanced cancers. With regard to the full study: The costimulatory receptor OX40 (CD134) was targeted by ivuxolimab, a fully human IgG2 agonistic monoclonal antibody. Intravenous ivuxolimab was administered to patients every 2 weeks at six dose levels: 0.01, 0.1, 0.3, 1.5, 3 and 10 mg/kg. Among the approximately 54 dose-escalation patients, some 19 had hepatocellular carcinoma, 15 or so melanoma, 9 renal cell carcinoma and 9 head and neck cancer. A male proportion of 70% to 90% and a mean age of approximately 61 years, ranging from roughly 20 to 80, were recorded for the dose-escalation cohort. Prior anti-PD-1, anti-PD-L1 or anti-CTLA-4 therapy was permitted, and checkpoint inhibitors had been received by more than 35% of dose-escalation patients. Three dose-escalation patients achieved partial responses, one with hepatocellular carcinoma and two with cutaneous melanoma. Peripheral TCRbeta sequencing aimed to test whether ivuxolimab altered TCR sequence diversity and caused clonal T-cell expansion. The paper covers the monotherapy dose-escalation part of the phase I ivuxolimab trial, which included N ≈ 54 patients.

Genomic DNA was isolated from the sorted cells so that the TCRbeta CDR3 region could be sequenced. The immunoSEQ Assay was used to sequence the TCRbeta CDR3 regions. Imported from immuneACCESS, the table was reduced by TCRdb to in-frame sequences with V and J called. These copies leave out some clones; in studies compared against another copy, an unresolved V gene accounts for under half, and the cause of the remainder is not known. A total of 70,000 to 95,000 clones appear in this sample, around 90% of them only once. Jointly, the top ten make up about 0.3% of the sample. The trial excluded patients who had a history of autoimmune disease or were on systemic immunosuppression. Peripheral blood for TCR sequencing was drawn from every dose cohort at baseline, at cycle 4 day 1 and at cycle 7 day 1. The samples were drawn from a first-in-human, open-label, multicenter phase I dose-escalation trial of ivuxolimab. The trial enrolled adults with locally advanced or metastatic head and neck squamous cell, hepatocellular, melanoma or renal cell carcinoma. CD4+ and CD8+ T cells were sorted separately from peripheral blood before TCR sequencing.

Overall study results and their limits: The antigen specificity of the peripheral T cells that underwent clonal expansion was not determined. After ivuxolimab, CD8+ T cells had more expanded clones than CD4+ T cells on average. In the 0.1-3.0 mg/kg groups, partial responders had among the lowest normalized peripheral clonal expansion, particularly in CD8+ T cells. Low levels of normalized T-cell clonal expansion were also shown by some nonresponding patients. At doses from 0.1 to 3.0 mg/kg, clonal expansion was seen in both CD4+ and CD8+ blood T cells between baseline and week 6.

This material consisted of CD4+ or CD8+ T cells sorted from blood, taken in a trial of the OX40 agonist ivuxolimab. The sequence joins TRBV10-1 to TRBJ1-3; 9 bases in the middle match TRBD1. The receptor's source is an adult with an advanced solid tumor such as melanoma, head and neck, liver or kidney cancer. The DNA sequence follows: TGCGCCAGCAGTGAGACCCGACAGGGGGGAAACTCTGGAAACACCATATATTTT. It translates to CASSETRQGGNSGNTIYF.